The 31 T cell receptor beta chains below come from one sample, sequenced in a study of CD8 T cells in ankylosing spondylitis. The study's findings and limits: A motif of under 10 highly homologous TCR beta variants was seen as apparently characteristic of ankylosing spondylitis blood.

TCRdb itself ran the 5' RACE reads through MiXCR, one entry per CDR3 protein. In the table there are approximately 520,000 distinct CDR3 sequences, approximately 5% of which are singletons. The antigens of these receptors remain unknown. The sequenced material came from blood, either unsorted or a sorted T cell fraction (not recorded which). These receptors were taken from a male donor with ankylosing spondylitis.

This clonotype occurred a few times. This sequence joins TRBV20-1 and TRBJ2-5, with 16 positions matching TRBD2. The V segment lost 4 bases and the J segment 2 bases; nucleotides outside the gene matches: 1. The germline V gene encodes CDR1 DFQATT and CDR2 SNEGSKA (reference sequence). CDR3 length: 15 residues. The CDR3 nucleotides read TGCAGTGCTACGGGACTAGCGGGAGGGCAAGAGACCCAGTACTTC. This sequence encodes CSATGLAGGQETQYF.

This clonotype has just a few counts. The V and J genes are TRBV20-1 and TRBJ1-1, with 7 bases that match TRBD1. CDR3 length: 15 residues. With V trimmed by 5 bases and J by 0 bases, 9 bases remained unmatched. Germline assignment: CDR1 DFQATT and CDR2 SNEGSKA (reference sequence). The CDR3 bases are TGCAGTGCTCGACAGGGATCTTGGGTGAACACTGAAGCTTTCTTT. It translates to CSARQGSWVNTEAFF.

This clonotype was detected many times. The V gene is TRBV5-1, the J gene TRBJ1-1; TRBD1 might be the D (5 bases). Trimming removed 2 bases from V and 0 bases from J, with 14 bases in between. There are 16 residues in the CDR3. Germline V gene sequence: CDR1 SGHRS, CDR2 YFSETQ. This chain's CDR3 is CASSLGTSGMNTEAFF. Here the CDR3 DNA reads TGCGCCAGCAGCTTAGGGACGAGCGGCATGAACACTGAAGCTTTCTTT.

This clonotype came up many times. This rearrangement joins TRBV3-1 to TRBJ1-1; tentatively, D is TRBD1 (6 bases). V was shortened by 2 bases and J by 0 bases, with 16 bases between the two germline ends. CDR1 is LGHDT, CDR2 YNNKEL, per germline (reference sequence). This CDR3 spans 17 amino acids. For the CDR3, the DNA is TGTGCCAGCAGCCAAAGGTGGGGGGCAGGCATGAACACTGAAGCTTTCTTT. Protein: CASSQRWGAGMNTEAFF.

The table lists this clonotype with a few counts. V is TRBV6-2 or TRBV6-3 and J is TRBJ2-7; D is undetermined. CDR3 length: 12 amino acids. Germline V gene lookup returns CDR1 MNHEY and CDR2 SVGEGT. Trimming left V 4 bases short and J 5 bases short, with 9 bases between. This CDR3 is CASSWAPHEQYF. The DNA of the CDR3 is TGTGCCAGCAGTTGGGCTCCTCACGAGCAGTACTTC.

In DNA, the CDR3 is TGCGCCAGCAGTGACGGTAGGGGCGGCAGTTGGGATGAGCAGTTCTTC. Protein product: CASSDGRGGSWDEQFF. This chain uses TRBV4-1 with TRBJ2-1, with D possibly TRBD1 on 5 matching bases. The CDR3 is made up of 16 amino acids. V was cut by 6 bases and J by 8 bases, with 23 bases left in between. Germline V gene lookup returns CDR1 MGHRA and CDR2 YSYEKL.

This clonotype was picked up many times. The chain carries TRBV20-1 and TRBJ2-3; 10 bases map to TRBD1. CDR1 and CDR2 from the germline V gene are DFQATT and SNEGSKA (reference sequence). The CDR3 contains 13 residues. Unmatched junction bases numbered 0, after V lost 6 bases and J lost 0 bases. The CDR3 DNA is TGCAGTGCGGGACAGGGGAGCACAGATACGCAGTATTTT. This translates into CSAGQGSTDTQYF.

V usage is TRBV5-1 and J usage is TRBJ2-6; no definite D call. Trimming cost V 0 bases and J 0 bases, with 10 bases left between them. In germline, CDR1 is SGHRS, CDR2 YFSETQ. The CDR3 has 17 amino acids. The CDR3 here is CASSLAPRGSGANVLTF. CDR3 nucleotides: TGCGCCAGCAGCTTGGCCCCCCGTGGCTCTGGGGCCAACGTCCTGACTTTC.

Ten or more counts support this clonotype. V usage is TRBV20-1 and J usage is TRBJ1-2; weak D call: TRBD1 (5 bases). The germline V gene has CDR1 DFQATT and CDR2 SNEGSKA (reference sequence). This CDR3 has 11 residues. V was clipped by 3 bases and J by 8 bases, with 10 bases between them. CDR3 in DNA: TGCAGTGCTAGGCCCTGGGGGGGCTACACCTTC. This codes for CSARPWGGYTF.

This clonotype was observed at least ten times. The CDR3 loop reads CASSREDGRDNSPLHF. The CDR3 DNA reads as TGTGCCAGCAGTCGAGAGGACGGGAGGGATAATTCACCCCTCCACTTT. The genes are TRBV7-9 and TRBJ1-6; D gene uncertain. Germline CDR1 is SEHNR and CDR2 is FQNEAQ (reference sequence). Trimming stripped 6 bases from V and 5 bases from J, with 17 bases between. CDR3 length: 16 amino acids.

This clonotype was counted ten times or more. V usage is TRBV7-8 and J usage is TRBJ1-5; D is uncertain. V shed 6 bases and J shed 3 bases, with 18 bases lying between them. CDR1 and CDR2 from the germline V gene are SGHVS and FQNEAQ. The CDR3 totals 16 residues. CDR3 in DNA: TGTGCCAGCAGTCTACTCAGTCAAACCTTCAATCAGCCCCAGCATTTT. It is translated as CASSLLSQTFNQPQHF.

In its sample, this clonotype was seen many times. The chain joins TRBV12-3 or TRBV12-4 to TRBJ2-1, with D perhaps matching TRBD1 (6 bases). CDR3 size: 15 residues. Deletions cut 6 bases from V and 2 bases from J, with 14 bases between. The CDR3 loop is CASSSTGIPYNEQFF. The CDR3 region has the DNA TGTGCCAGCAGCTCAACAGGGATCCCCTACAATGAGCAGTTCTTC.

This clonotype was seen at least ten times. CDR3: CASSLGRSGRNEQFF. In nucleotides, the CDR3 is TGTGCCAGCAGCTTAGGACGTTCGGGACGCAATGAGCAGTTCTTC. J is TRBJ2-1 and V is TRBV7-2, with D perhaps TRBD1 or TRBD2 (5 bases each). CDR1 SGHTA and CDR2 FQGNSA come from the germline V gene. CDR3 length: 15 amino acids. Trimming shortened V by 1 base and J by 6 bases, and 13 bases separated the two germline ends.

The sample holds a few counts of this clonotype. The rearrangement joins TRBV9 to TRBJ2-1, with 9 bases that match TRBD1. Germline trimming cut 3 bases from V and 2 bases from J; bases unmatched to any gene: 3. This CDR3 is built from 15 residues. CDR1 SGDLS and CDR2 YYNGEE come from the germline V gene. CDR3 protein: CASSEGQGAYNEQFF. The CDR3 DNA sequence: TGTGCCAGCAGCGAGGGACAGGGAGCCTACAATGAGCAGTTCTTC.

A few counts support this clonotype. It is unclear where the CDR3 begins or ends on the DNA, so no DNA is shown, and the CDR3 is as TCRdb lists it. The J gene is TRBJ2-7, the V gene TRBV19; the tabulated D call, TRBD2, remains unverified against the DNA. The CDR3 is 14 residues long, counting both termini. In germline, CDR1 is LNHDA, CDR2 SQIVND (reference sequence). The CDR3 spells CASSSGQGIHEQYF.

This clonotype was observed at least ten times. The chain couples TRBV20-1 to TRBJ1-1, with 8 positions matching TRBD1. Germline values: CDR1 DFQATT, CDR2 SNEGSKA (reference sequence). J gave up 0 bases and V 5 bases, and 11 bases lay outside the gene matches. This CDR3 spans 16 amino acids. The CDR3 bases are TGCAGTGCTGGAGGACAGGGTCGGCGGCTGAACACTGAAGCTTTCTTT. Its protein is CSAGGQGRRLNTEAFF.

A word on this clonotype: Since a much larger clone is just one base distant, this may be a read error. The V and J genes are TRBV6-5 and TRBJ1-2; TRBD1 might be the D (6 bases). The CDR3 sequence is 13 residues long. Per the germline V gene, CDR1 is MNHEY and CDR2 is SVGAGI. V was cut by 6 bases and J by 2 bases, with 10 bases left in between. The DNA for the CDR3 is TGTGCCAGCAGACGACAGGAAAACTATGGCTACACCTTC. As protein: CASRRQENYGYTF.

This clonotype has at least ten counts. The DNA for the CDR3 is TGCGCCAGCAGCCTACCAGACAGGTTTTACAATGAGCAGTTCTTC. Its translation: CASSLPDRFYNEQFF. V gene TRBV4-1 combines with J gene TRBJ2-1; a possible D gene is TRBD1 (6 bases). V was shortened by 4 bases and J by 4 bases, with 14 bases between the two germline ends. Germline V gives CDR1 MGHRA, CDR2 YSYEKL. The CDR3 has 15 residues.

There are many counts of this clonotype. This rearrangement joins TRBV29-1 to TRBJ1-1; D not certain. Trimming pared 2 bases from V and 11 bases from J, leaving 12 bases between. The CDR3 length is 11 residues. Germline CDR1 reads SQVTM; CDR2 reads ANQGSEA. CDR3 sequence reads: CSVERQRLAFF. In nucleotides, the CDR3 is TGCAGCGTTGAAAGGCAGCGGCTGGCTTTCTTT.

This clonotype came up many times. This sequence joins TRBV5-1 and TRBJ2-1, with D uncertain. This CDR3 has 17 amino acids. Germline-derived CDR1 and CDR2 are SGHRS and YFSETQ. Trimming left V 0 bases short and J 0 bases short, with 13 bases between. The CDR3 DNA sequence: TGCGCCAGCAGCTTGGAGGGTCACCGGAGCTCCTACAATGAGCAGTTCTTC. Translated: CASSLEGHRSSYNEQFF. Using reference TRBV5-1 and TRBJ2-1 for the parts outside the CDR3, the full variable domain is KAGVTQTPRYLIKTRGQQVTLSCSPISGHRSVSWYQQTPGQGLQFLFEYFSETQRNKGNFPGRFSGRQFSNSRSEMNVSTLELGDSALYLCASSLEGHRSSYNEQFFGPGTRLTVL.

The sample holds many counts of this clonotype. The J gene is TRBJ1-1, the V gene TRBV6-1; D possibly corresponds to TRBD1 (6 bases). With 4 bases removed from V and 7 bases from J, the gap between germline ends came to 13 bases. This CDR3 region has 13 residues. The germline gives CDR1 MNHNS, CDR2 SASEGT. The CDR3 protein is CASSADRSHEAFF. The CDR3 DNA sequence: TGTGCCAGCAGTGCAGACAGGAGCCATGAAGCTTTCTTT.

This clonotype showed up many times. The chain is built from TRBV21-1 and TRBJ2-4; the table's D call, TRBD2, has no DNA check behind it. TRBV21-1 is shown as a pseudogene. There are 19 residues in the CDR3. The CDR3: CASSIRGLAGVKCKNIQYF. CDR3 sequence (DNA): TGTGCCAGCAGCATCCGGGGACTAGCGGGGGTTAAATGCAAAAACATTCAGTACTTC.

This clonotype has at least ten counts. V is TRBV7-6 and J is TRBJ1-3; D gene ambiguous. Trimming removed 5 bases at V and 3 bases at J, with 17 bases between. This CDR3 spans 16 amino acids. Germline V CDR1 and CDR2: SGHVS, FNYEAQ. The CDR3: CASSLWTPSIGNTIYF. CDR3 bases: TGTGCCAGCAGCCTCTGGACGCCTTCAATTGGAAACACCATATATTTT.

This clonotype was seen at least ten times. The DNA of the CDR3 is TGTGCCAGCAGTCTACTGACTAGCGGGGGTAAAGAGACCCAGTACTTC. The encoded protein is CASSLLTSGGKETQYF. This rearrangement joins TRBV28 to TRBJ2-5, with 12 bases matching TRBD2. Trimming took 5 bases from V and 3 from J; bases not matched to a gene: 7. CDR1 and CDR2 (germline): MDHEN, SYDVKM. CDR3 length equals 16 residues. The full variable domain, in which reference TRBV28 and TRBJ2-5 provide the parts outside the CDR3, is DVKVTQSSRYLVKRTGEKVFLECVQDMDHENMFWYRQDPGLGLRLIYFSYDVKMKEKGDIPEGYSVSREKKERFSLILESASTNQTSMYLCASSLLTSGGKETQYFGPGTRLLVL.

This clonotype showed up many times. The chain uses TRBV7-2 and TRBJ2-7; TRBD1 agrees at 8 bases. Trimming removed 5 bases from V and 2 bases from J; junction bases left unmatched: 11. This CDR3 is built from 16 residues. Germline V lookup: CDR1 SGHTA, CDR2 FQGNSA. The chain's CDR3 is CASSQSRDRRTYEQYF. The CDR3 DNA reads TGTGCCAGCAGCCAAAGCCGGGACAGGCGAACCTACGAGCAGTACTTC.

This clonotype was observed at least ten times. This chain uses TRBV20-1 with TRBJ2-2; perhaps TRBD1 as D (5 bases). V was trimmed by 0 bases and J by 0 bases, leaving 8 bases between them. CDR3 length equals 15 residues. Germline assignment: CDR1 DFQATT and CDR2 SNEGSKA (reference sequence). This CDR3 reads CSARDPRANTGELFF. Written as DNA, the CDR3 is TGCAGTGCTAGAGATCCCAGGGCGAACACCGGGGAGCTGTTTTTT.

This clonotype was counted many times. This sequence joins TRBV20-1 and TRBJ1-1; no reliable D call. The CDR3 is 13 residues long. Germline values: CDR1 DFQATT, CDR2 SNEGSKA (reference sequence). V lost 2 bases, J lost 1 base, and 8 bases lay in between. This chain's CDR3 is CSARRAQNTEAFF. CDR3 in DNA: TGCAGTGCTAGAAGGGCACAGAACACTGAAGCTTTCTTT.

This clonotype occurred many times. The chain carries TRBV7-2 and TRBJ2-5; TRBD1 or TRBD2 may be the D gene (5 bases each). V was pared by 6 bases and J by 5 bases, with 19 bases between. Per the germline V gene, CDR1 is SGHTA and CDR2 is FQGNSA. CDR3 length: 15 amino acids. The CDR3 region is CASRKELAWGETQYF. CDR3 sequence (DNA): TGTGCCAGCAGGAAAGAGCTAGCATGGGGGGAGACCCAGTACTTC.

The chain joins TRBV29-1 to TRBJ1-1; TRBD1 is a possible D gene (5 bases). The V end was cut by 4 bases, the J end by 1 base, with 10 bases between. Germline V gene data show CDR1 as SQVTM and CDR2 as ANQGSEA. There are 13 residues in the CDR3. This chain's CDR3 is CSVAQGRNTEAFF. CDR3 in DNA: TGCAGCGTTGCTCAGGGCAGGAACACTGAAGCTTTCTTT.

This clonotype was detected many times. The chain joins TRBV4-1 to TRBJ2-7; TRBD1 is a possible D gene (6 bases). This CDR3 contains 14 residues. The ends were cut back, 4 bases at V and 0 bases at J, with 10 bases in the middle. Germline CDR1 reads MGHRA; CDR2 reads YSYEKL. DNA for the CDR3: TGCGCCAGCAGCCGGGGGCTTAGCTCCTACGAGCAGTACTTC. Translation gives CASSRGLSSYEQYF.

This clonotype has only a few counts. CDR3 nucleotide sequence: TGCAGCGTCAGACCGGGAGGGCCTAATTTTCATGAGCAGTTCTTC. Its translation is CSVRPGGPNFHEQFF. The chain employs TRBV29-1 and TRBJ2-1; 8 bases are a match to TRBD2. CDR1 SQVTM and CDR2 ANQGSEA come from the germline V gene. This CDR3 has 15 residues. V was clipped by 6 bases and J by 8 bases; unmatched bases: 15.